This paragraph covers one TCR beta chain sequence. Its antigen remains unidentified. Base qualities are missing; no much larger clone stands one base away. This sample was taken from a study of beta chain features in type 1 diabetes (dated by TCRdb to the late 2010s). For the study in its entirety: Mean age, gender distribution, total cell number and subset yield were not different between patients and healthy donors. A total of approximately 110,000,000 sorted cells were examined across all samples, and a strong correlation was observed between cell number per subset and RNA yield. The study compared TCRB repertoires of sorted circulating CD4+ T cell subsets between recently diagnosed type 1 diabetes patients and matched healthy donors. Whereas all 30 or so donors provided naive and central memory subsets, regulatory and stem cell-like memory subsets were isolated from just 8 patients and about 8 healthy donors.

CDR1 and CDR2 (SGHRS, YFSETQ) derive from the germline V gene. Including the terminal cysteine and phenylalanine, the CDR3 comprises 11 residues. Of all the DNA, just the CDR3 is kept, 33 bases in frame from base 1. V is shortened by 5 bases, J by 7 bases, and the region joining them spans 9 bases. The High Capacity cDNA Reverse Transcription Kit was used to reverse transcribe all of the isolated RNA, meaning that expressed TCRB transcripts were what got sequenced. Deep immunoSEQ sequencing was performed on naive, central memory and regulatory T cell samples, with an average of roughly 3.3 million total reads per sample. After sorted cells were lysed in RLT buffer, RNA was extracted with DNase-treated RNeasy Micro or Mini kits, with the choice depending on cell number. To prevent cross-contamination, each cell subset was processed individually, whereas patient and healthy donor samples were processed jointly. The immunoSEQ multiplex PCR was used to amplify TCRB sequences from cDNA, yielding 87-bp fragments that span the CDR3 region. Sequencing of the amplicons was done on the Illumina HiSeq platform. Under the source paper's analysis protocol: Synthetic template baselines were used to correct PCR bias computationally, reads within Hamming distance 2 were collapsed together, and singletons that could not be merged were discarded. Reads were aligned against IMGT to assign V, D and J genes, CDR3 length and insertions or deletions at six rearrangement sites. Within each subset, clonotype counts were normalized to sorted cell number, and only after that were true diversity and Gini coefficients computed with the tcR R package. The overlap coefficient, calculated on TCRB nucleotide sequences, was used to measure repertoire sharing. Out-of-frame TCRB sequences from naive cells were analyzed as a proxy for the pre-selection repertoire. TCRdb stores this immuneACCESS table with in-frame sequences only. Part of the clones is absent; in the studies checked, under half of the shortfall reflects unresolved V genes, and no reason is known for the rest. V and J calls and clone size come straight from that table; D and trimming were deduced from the DNA. The sample records approximately 200,000 clones, more than 9% of which are singletons. 0.03% to 0.04% of the sample rests with the top ten.

A single peripheral blood draw of around 0.11 L on average was collected from each donor into heparinised tubes. Naive, central memory, regulatory and stem cell-like memory CD4+ T cells were sorted on a BD FACSAria II using a panel including CD45RO, CCR7, CD25, CD127, CD95 and CD27. A purity above 95% was achieved for all sorted populations. PBMCs were isolated immediately by Lymphoprep density gradient centrifugation and stained directly without culture. To minimize batch effects, samples were stained and sorted in pairs, one healthy donor with one patient per experiment. Broader findings and caveats from the paper: In all four CD4+ subsets, TCRB CDR3 length was moderately but significantly shorter in type 1 diabetes patients. PCR may preferentially amplify shorter templates, but because patient and control samples were amplified and corrected together, any resulting skew would affect both groups equally. Because the HLA sub-analyses included only small numbers of individuals, any influence of HLA type on TCRB rearrangement was left unresolved. Naive, central memory and regulatory TCRB repertoires appeared to be more alike among patients than among healthy donors. Patients with type 1 diabetes made fewer insertions and deleted more nucleotides at VDJ recombination sites, implying thymic rearrangement abnormalities. Because cDNA was sequenced instead of genomic DNA, highly expressing activated cells could be over-represented, though the groups showed no difference in activation or CD3 levels.

The sequence joins TRBV5-1 to TRBJ1-2; the D gene is unclear. Sequencing was carried out using naive CD4+ T cells from blood. This specimen's cell subset or site label, per the study, means: true naive CD4+ T cells. The TCR comes from a woman between 18 and 30 years old in good health. Here is the DNA: TGCGCCAGCAGGGCCCAGGCTGGCTACACCTTC. Its protein product is CASRAQAGYTF.